This T cell receptor beta chain was found in a study of cytomegalovirus exposure and HLA in healthy donors. Turning to the study itself: An analysis done earlier identified fewer than 140 million unique TCR beta sequences from about 179 million T cells.

Notes on this clone: Its specificity is unknown.

Trimming shortened V by 6 bases and J by 2 bases, and 17 bases separated the two germline ends. CDR3 length: 15 amino acids. CDR1 is MNHNS and CDR2 is SASEGT in the germline V gene. In the PCR, 60 Vbeta and 13 Jbeta primers were used. Libraries were prepared by immunoSEQ multiplex PCR; TCRdb keeps only in-frame clonotypes and omits some of them. The sample lists roughly 200,000 clones, around 75% occurring once. Study-wide findings and caveats: The authors excluded some V segments, including TRBV6-2 and TRBV6-3, as indistinguishable. Most sequenced TCRs were rare (though some public TCRs occurred in many donors).

Healthy people donating bone marrow made up the donors. V is TRBV6-1 and J is TRBJ2-7, with TRBD1 as a possible D gene (6 bases). The sequenced material came from PBMCs. This sequence originates from a male donor in good health and CMV-seronegative. CDR3 in DNA: TGTGCCAGCAGACCTAGCAGGGGCCTCACCTACGAGCAGTACTTC. Its protein product is CASRPSRGLTYEQYF.